Listed below are T cell receptor beta chains from one sample, sequenced in a study of blood T cells in healthy people across ages. MiXCR, run by TCRdb on the 5' RACE reads, gives a single entry per CDR3 protein. In the table there are 650,000 to 950,000 distinct CDR3 sequences, approximately 48% of which are singletons. The sequenced material came from blood. The source of these receptors is a man in his 60s in good health. CDR3s include the opening cysteine and the closing phenylalanine or tryptophan. The D gene is left open where the match is weak. Clone sizes are given selectively: once, few, many, or a class where the clone is expanded.

d_gene: -
v_gene: TRBV7-2
abundance: few
j_gene: TRBJ2-1
CDR3nt: TGTGCCAGCAGCTTCTTTACCAGGGGTGGCAATGAGCAGTTCTTC
CDR3aa: CASSFFTRGGNEQFF

d_gene: TRBD2
v_gene: TRBV6-2/TRBV6-3
abundance: -
j_gene: TRBJ2-1
CDR3nt: TGTGCCAGCAGTTACCGTATGGGCGGGGGGGCCGTGGATGAGCAGTTCTTC
CDR3aa: CASSYRMGGGAVDEQFF

d_gene: -
v_gene: TRBV20-1
abundance: -
j_gene: TRBJ2-7
CDR3nt: TGCAGTGCTAGAGGACTCAAACAGGGACTATACGAGCAGTACTTC
CDR3aa: CSARGLKQGLYEQYF

d_gene: -
v_gene: TRBV2
abundance: -
j_gene: TRBJ2-5
CDR3nt: TGTGCCAGCAGTGTAACCTTGGAAGTAGAGACCCAGTACTTC
CDR3aa: CASSVTLEVETQYF

d_gene: -
v_gene: TRBV18
abundance: -
j_gene: TRBJ1-5
CDR3nt: TGTGCCAGCTCACCGGGACGGTGTCAGCCCCAGCATTTT
CDR3aa: CASSPGRCQPQHF

d_gene: -
v_gene: TRBV15
abundance: many
j_gene: TRBJ2-1
CDR3nt: TGTGCCACCAGCAGAGCTTTTTCCGGGGGGCCTGGGGGAGAGCAGTTCTTC
CDR3aa: CATSRAFSGGPGGEQFF

d_gene: -
v_gene: TRBV29-1
abundance: many
j_gene: TRBJ1-2
CDR3nt: TGCAGCGTTGGGGGGGGATCATTTGGCTACACCTTC
CDR3aa: CSVGGGSFGYTF

d_gene: -
v_gene: TRBV2
abundance: once
j_gene: TRBJ1-5
CDR3nt: TGTGCCACGACCGACACGGGGAACGGCAATCAGCCCCAGCATTTT
CDR3aa: CATTDTGNGNQPQHF

d_gene: -
v_gene: TRBV6-6
abundance: -
j_gene: TRBJ2-7
CDR3nt: TGTGCCAGCAGCTCCTTCCTTGGGCGGGGTACGAATAGTGAGCAGTACTTC
CDR3aa: CASSSFLGRGTNSEQYF

d_gene: -
v_gene: TRBV5-5
abundance: few
j_gene: TRBJ1-1
CDR3nt: TGTGCCAGCAGCCTTGGGGCAGGGGTTGCGAACACTGAAGCTTTCTTT
CDR3aa: CASSLGAGVANTEAFF

d_gene: -
v_gene: TRBV20-1
abundance: few
j_gene: TRBJ1-2
CDR3nt: TGCAGTGCTAGAGAGGTTCGAGGGGCGCCAGCTAACTATGGCTACACCTTC
CDR3aa: CSAREVRGAPANYGYTF

d_gene: -
v_gene: TRBV24-1
abundance: -
j_gene: TRBJ1-6
CDR3nt: TGTGCCCCGACACATTCACCCCTCCACTTT
CDR3aa: CAPTHSPLHF

d_gene: -
v_gene: TRBV6-2/TRBV6-3
abundance: -
j_gene: TRBJ2-7
CDR3nt: TGTGCCAGCAGTTACTCTGGGGGACGGGGCCCTAAGCAGTACTTC
CDR3aa: CASSYSGGRGPKQYF

d_gene: TRBD1
v_gene: TRBV7-9
abundance: few
j_gene: TRBJ1-1
CDR3nt: TGTGCCAGCAGCGGACAGGAGTGGGATACTGAAGCTTTCTTT
CDR3aa: CASSGQEWDTEAFF

d_gene: TRBD1
v_gene: TRBV2
abundance: -
j_gene: TRBJ1-6
CDR3nt: TGTGCCAGCGGGGGACAGGACTATAATTCACCCCTCCACTTT
CDR3aa: CASGGQDYNSPLHF

d_gene: TRBD1
v_gene: TRBV27
abundance: -
j_gene: TRBJ2-1
CDR3nt: TGTGCCAGCAGTTCGGGACAGGCTGACAATGAGCAGTTCTTC
CDR3aa: CASSSGQADNEQFF

d_gene: -
v_gene: TRBV20-1
abundance: -
j_gene: TRBJ2-7
CDR3nt: TGCAGTGCGACGACGGCCTCCAGCTCCTACAATGAGCAGTACTTC
CDR3aa: CSATTASSSYNEQYF

d_gene: -
v_gene: TRBV10-3
abundance: few
j_gene: TRBJ1-1
CDR3nt: TGTGCCATCAGTACCGGGGCCCCCGTTGGCACTGAAGCTTTCTTT
CDR3aa: CAISTGAPVGTEAFF

d_gene: -
v_gene: TRBV20-1
abundance: -
j_gene: TRBJ2-4
CDR3nt: TGCAGTGGAGGAAGATTAGCCAAAAACATTCAGTACTTC
CDR3aa: CSGGRLAKNIQYF

d_gene: -
v_gene: TRBV4-3
abundance: few
j_gene: TRBJ2-1
CDR3nt: TGCGCCAGCAGCCAAGATTTAAGGGGTGAGCAGTTCTTC
CDR3aa: CASSQDLRGEQFF

d_gene: TRBD2
v_gene: TRBV24-1
abundance: -
j_gene: TRBJ2-3
CDR3nt: TGTGCCACCGGTGATTTTAGCGGGGGAAACACAGATACGCAGTATTTT
CDR3aa: CATGDFSGGNTDTQYF

d_gene: -
v_gene: TRBV4-1
abundance: -
j_gene: TRBJ2-2
CDR3nt: TGCGCCAGCAGCCAAGGACCATCCGGGACTAACACCGGGGAGCTGTTTTTT
CDR3aa: CASSQGPSGTNTGELFF

d_gene: TRBD1
v_gene: TRBV7-6
abundance: -
j_gene: TRBJ1-5
CDR3nt: TGTGCCAGCAGCCCGACAGGGTCGAGCAATCAGCCCCAGCATTTT
CDR3aa: CASSPTGSSNQPQHF

d_gene: TRBD1
v_gene: TRBV7-2
abundance: many
j_gene: TRBJ2-7
CDR3nt: TGTGCCAGCAGCTTAGACCCGGGACAGACCTACGAGCAGTACTTC
CDR3aa: CASSLDPGQTYEQYF

d_gene: TRBD1
v_gene: TRBV5-5
abundance: few
j_gene: TRBJ2-4
CDR3nt: TGTGCCTCCGGGACAGGGCGAGCCAAAAACATTCAGTACTTC
CDR3aa: CASGTGRAKNIQYF

d_gene: TRBD2
v_gene: TRBV4-3
abundance: many
j_gene: TRBJ2-6
CDR3nt: TGCGCCAGCAGCCAAGATGGGGGGGTTTACACTGGGGCCAACGTCCTGACTTTC
CDR3aa: CASSQDGGVYTGANVLTF

d_gene: -
v_gene: TRBV6-2/TRBV6-3
abundance: few
j_gene: TRBJ1-5
CDR3nt: TGTGCCAGCAGTTACGAGATGACAGATAATCAGCCCCAGCATTTT
CDR3aa: CASSYEMTDNQPQHF

d_gene: TRBD1
v_gene: TRBV5-1
abundance: -
j_gene: TRBJ1-1
CDR3nt: TGCGCCAGCAGAACGGACAGGGCGGACACTGAAGCTTTCTTT
CDR3aa: CASRTDRADTEAFF

d_gene: -
v_gene: TRBV30
abundance: -
j_gene: TRBJ2-1
CDR3nt: TGTGCATGGGGCCTCCGGTGGTACAATGAGCAGTTCTTC
CDR3aa: CAWGLRWYNEQFF

d_gene: -
v_gene: TRBV20-1
abundance: once
j_gene: TRBJ2-4
CDR3nt: TGCAGTGCTAGACAAGGGCAGGGTGGAGCCAAAAACATTCAGTACTTC
CDR3aa: CSARQGQGGAKNIQYF

d_gene: -
v_gene: TRBV10-1
abundance: -
j_gene: TRBJ2-7
CDR3nt: TGCGCCGGCGCGCCGGGGGACTCCTACGAGCAGTACTTC
CDR3aa: CAGAPGDSYEQYF

d_gene: -
v_gene: TRBV18
abundance: -
j_gene: TRBJ2-1
CDR3nt: TGTACCAGCTCACCATACAGCGGTTCCTCTTCCAATGAGCAGTTCTTC
CDR3aa: CTSSPYSGSSSNEQFF

d_gene: TRBD1
v_gene: TRBV5-8
abundance: -
j_gene: TRBJ2-7
CDR3nt: TGTGCCAGCAGCTTGGGAGGGACAGGCATGACTTACGAGCAGTACTTC
CDR3aa: CASSLGGTGMTYEQYF

d_gene: -
v_gene: TRBV27
abundance: -
j_gene: TRBJ2-4
CDR3nt: TGTGCCAGCAGCCGTGGAGGGGGCTTCGCCAAAAACATTCAGTACTTC
CDR3aa: CASSRGGGFAKNIQYF

d_gene: -
v_gene: TRBV24-1
abundance: few
j_gene: TRBJ2-3
CDR3nt: TGTGCCACCGAAAGCGGCCCCACAGATACGCAGTATTTT
CDR3aa: CATESGPTDTQYF

d_gene: -
v_gene: TRBV3-1
abundance: few
j_gene: TRBJ2-7
CDR3nt: TGTGCCAGCAGCCAACTGGACAGCGTCAATACTTACGAGCAGTACTTC
CDR3aa: CASSQLDSVNTYEQYF

d_gene: -
v_gene: TRBV20-1
abundance: -
j_gene: TRBJ2-7
CDR3nt: TGCAGTGCTAGAGGTTTAATTCACGAGCAGTACTTC
CDR3aa: CSARGLIHEQYF

d_gene: TRBD1
v_gene: TRBV4-3
abundance: many
j_gene: TRBJ2-1
CDR3nt: TGCGCCAGCAGCCAAGATGAGTACAGGGGGCGGGTTGAGCAGTTCTTC
CDR3aa: CASSQDEYRGRVEQFF

d_gene: TRBD1
v_gene: TRBV6-1
abundance: few
j_gene: TRBJ2-7
CDR3nt: TGTGCCAGCATCACGGGACAGTCGAGCTCCTACGAGCAGTACTTC
CDR3aa: CASITGQSSSYEQYF

d_gene: -
v_gene: TRBV5-1
abundance: -
j_gene: TRBJ1-1
CDR3nt: TGCGCCAGCAGCTTGGAACGGGGAAACACTGAAGCTTTCTTT
CDR3aa: CASSLERGNTEAFF

d_gene: -
v_gene: TRBV7-2
abundance: many
j_gene: TRBJ2-5
CDR3nt: TGTGCCAGCAGCTCCTCAGGGGTAGAGACCCAGTACTTC
CDR3aa: CASSSSGVETQYF

d_gene: -
v_gene: TRBV5-1
abundance: -
j_gene: TRBJ1-2
CDR3nt: TGCGCCAGCAGCCCGACCGGGGATGTTAACTATGGCTACACCTTC
CDR3aa: CASSPTGDVNYGYTF

d_gene: -
v_gene: TRBV11-3
abundance: once
j_gene: TRBJ2-7
CDR3nt: TGTGCCAGCAGCTCGACGGGGGGCTCCTACAATGAGCAGTACTTC
CDR3aa: CASSSTGGSYNEQYF

d_gene: -
v_gene: TRBV4-1
abundance: -
j_gene: TRBJ1-2
CDR3nt: TGCGCCAGCAGCCAAGACAAGGCCTATGGCTACACCTTC
CDR3aa: CASSQDKAYGYTF

d_gene: -
v_gene: TRBV10-1
abundance: -
j_gene: TRBJ2-3
CDR3nt: TGCGCCAGCAGCCAGTCCCGTTGGGGCACAGATACGCAGTATTTT
CDR3aa: CASSQSRWGTDTQYF

d_gene: TRBD2
v_gene: TRBV6-2/TRBV6-3
abundance: few
j_gene: TRBJ2-1
CDR3nt: TGTGCCAGCAGTTACTCTCCGCCGCGGGGGATATTCAATGAGCAGTTCTTC
CDR3aa: CASSYSPPRGIFNEQFF

d_gene: -
v_gene: TRBV12-3/TRBV12-4
abundance: few
j_gene: TRBJ2-3
CDR3nt: TGTGCCAGCAGTTTAGGGGGGGGGCCTTCAGATACGCAGTATTTT
CDR3aa: CASSLGGGPSDTQYF

d_gene: TRBD1
v_gene: TRBV27
abundance: -
j_gene: TRBJ1-2
CDR3nt: TGTGCCGGCAGGACAGGGTTTTTAACCTATGGCTACACCTTC
CDR3aa: CAGRTGFLTYGYTF

d_gene: -
v_gene: TRBV20-1
abundance: -
j_gene: TRBJ2-3
CDR3nt: TGCAGTGTGAGACTTAGGGATACGCAGTATTTT
CDR3aa: CSVRLRDTQYF

d_gene: TRBD2
v_gene: TRBV3-1
abundance: -
j_gene: TRBJ2-7
CDR3nt: TGTGCCAGCAGCCAAGATAGCGGGGGGATATACAATGAGCAGTACTTC
CDR3aa: CASSQDSGGIYNEQYF